This TCR beta chain comes out of a study of cytomegalovirus exposure and HLA in healthy donors. As for the study in general: Later analysis reported that the approximately 120 validation repertoires shared the platform of the roughly 680 first-cohort repertoires. Study-wide results and caveats: Fewer than 200 TCR beta chains were listed as cytomegalovirus-associated. Many donors carried some public TCRs, although rarity characterized most TCR sequences.

Germline CDR1 reads SGHNT; CDR2 reads YENEEA. The V and J ends lost 4 bases and 4 bases, in that order; junction bases with no gene match: 3. The CDR3 sequence is 13 residues long. About this clone itself: Its cognate antigen is unknown.

Using immunoSEQ multiplex PCR, the repertoire was profiled, and TCRdb retains in-frame clones only, with some absent. The data contain around 60,000 clones, 85% to 95% of them seen just once; the ten biggest clones take up approximately 5.4%. The study drew the donors from its roughly 130-subject validation cohort, separate from the roughly 700-subject first cohort. The genes are TRBV11-3 and TRBJ2-5; 7 positions match TRBD1. The receptor's source is a young woman in good health and CMV-seropositive. Specimen: PBMCs. Here the CDR3 reads CASSSRQGETQYF. In DNA, the CDR3 is TGTGCCAGCAGCTCCAGACAGGGAGAGACCCAGTACTTC.